Listed below are T cell receptor beta chains from one sample, sequenced in a study of T cells in Graves' hyperthyroidism and ophthalmopathy. TCRdb called the multiplex PCR reads again in MiXCR, with one record for every CDR3 protein. The sample contains a few hundred thousand distinct CDR3 sequences, 15% to 19% of which appear only once. The sequenced material came from blood. These receptors were taken from a woman younger than 30 with Graves' hyperthyroidism. Each CDR3 is given with its conserved first and last residue. D genes are given only for firm matches. Clone size appears in some rows only: once, few, many, or a class for an expanded clone.

j_call,clone_size,d_call,v_call,cdr3_aa,cdr3_nt
TRBJ2-1,many,NA,TRBV11-2,CASSRTTGNNEQFF,TGTGCCAGCAGCCGAACGACGGGGAACAATGAGCAGTTCTTC
TRBJ1-4,few,NA,TRBV7-6,CASSPQDSIFEKLFF,TGTGCCAGCAGCCCGCAGGACAGCATTTTTGAAAAACTGTTTTTT
TRBJ2-2,few,NA,TRBV6-1,CASRDGLNTGELFF,TGTGCCAGCAGGGACGGGCTGAACACCGGGGAGCTGTTTTTT
TRBJ2-3,NA,NA,TRBV7-2,CASSSYGGLGDTQYF,TGTGCCAGCAGCTCATATGGGGGCCTGGGAGATACGCAGTATTTT
TRBJ1-4,NA,NA,TRBV6-1,CASTQSPGDEKLFF,TGTGCCAGCACCCAATCTCCAGGGGACGAAAAACTGTTTTTT
TRBJ2-2,few,NA,TRBV19,CASSIRDSHTGELFF,TGTGCCAGTAGTATAAGAGACTCTCACACCGGGGAGCTGTTTTTT
TRBJ2-2,NA,NA,TRBV24-1,CATSDPQGELFF,TGTGCCACCAGTGATCCCCAGGGGGAGCTGTTTTTT
TRBJ2-6,many,NA,TRBV12-3/TRBV12-4,CASTVSGANVLTF,TGTGCCAGCACCGTATCTGGGGCCAACGTCCTGACTTTC
TRBJ2-1,few,TRBD2,TRBV4-2,CASSQEAGGQYNEQFF,TGTGCCAGCAGCCAAGAAGCGGGGGGGCAGTACAATGAGCAGTTCTTC
TRBJ2-1,few,NA,TRBV6-1,CASRSRELEFF,TGTGCCAGCAGAAGTCGGGAGTTGGAGTTCTTC
TRBJ2-1,few,TRBD1,TRBV15,CATSRAGTGASNNEQFF,TGTGCCACCAGCAGAGCTGGGACAGGGGCCTCGAACAATGAGCAGTTCTTC
TRBJ2-7,NA,TRBD1,TRBV9,CASSVDPGQGGEQYF,TGTGCCAGCAGCGTTGATCCGGGACAGGGGGGAGAGCAGTACTTC
TRBJ2-1,few,TRBD2,TRBV19,CASSVPKGLAGVVEQFF,TGTGCCAGTAGTGTCCCAAAGGGACTAGCGGGAGTTGTTGAGCAGTTCTTC
TRBJ2-2,NA,TRBD1,TRBV12-3/TRBV12-4,CASSSGTGVIRELFF,TGTGCCAGCAGTAGTGGGACAGGGGTAATCAGGGAGCTGTTTTTT
TRBJ1-1,many,NA,TRBV27,CASSLIRLPRDKNTEAFF,TGTGCCAGCAGTTTAATTCGCCTCCCCCGGGACAAGAACACTGAAGCTTTCTTT
TRBJ2-7,many,TRBD2,TRBV7-9,CASRPQPGGSYEQYF,TGTGCCAGCAGACCCCAACCGGGGGGGTCCTACGAGCAGTACTTC
TRBJ1-2,NA,NA,TRBV29-1,CSAGFPMANYGYTF,TGCAGCGCGGGATTCCCCATGGCTAACTATGGCTACACCTTC
TRBJ2-1,many,NA,TRBV4-1,CASSQVQGHNEQFF,TGCGCCAGCAGCCAAGTGCAGGGGCACAATGAGCAGTTCTTC
TRBJ2-4,NA,TRBD2,TRBV19,CASSIRSSSGKNIQYF,TGTGCCAGTAGTATACGATCATCTAGCGGGAAAAACATTCAGTACTTC
TRBJ2-1,many,TRBD1,TRBV6-2/TRBV6-3,CASRTGQAYNEQFF,TGTGCCAGCAGGACAGGACAGGCGTACAATGAGCAGTTCTTC
TRBJ1-1,few,NA,TRBV6-5,CASSYYGRFAEAFF,TGTGCCAGCAGTTATTATGGACGGTTCGCTGAAGCTTTCTTT
TRBJ2-1,many,NA,TRBV28,CASSQQGGWFF,TGTGCCAGCAGTCAACAGGGAGGGTGGTTCTTC
TRBJ1-5,few,NA,TRBV7-2,CASSAVEGSQPQHF,TGTGCCAGCAGCGCCGTAGAGGGGTCTCAGCCCCAGCATTTT
TRBJ1-1,few,NA,TRBV5-5,CASSPRDLNTEAFF,TGTGCCAGCAGCCCGAGGGATCTGAACACTGAAGCTTTCTTT
TRBJ2-3,few,TRBD2,TRBV9,CASSVGPLAGGADTQYF,TGTGCCAGCAGCGTAGGCCCGCTAGCGGGAGGAGCAGATACGCAGTATTTT
TRBJ2-7,NA,TRBD2,TRBV9,CASTRGGSDRDEQYF,TGTGCCAGCACACGGGGCGGGAGTGATAGGGACGAGCAGTACTTC
TRBJ2-1,many,TRBD2,TRBV28,CASSLSQLAGGLLEQFF,TGTGCCAGCAGTTTATCACAACTAGCGGGTGGGCTATTAGAGCAGTTCTTC
TRBJ2-7,few,TRBD2,TRBV27,CASSEYRTSGTYEQYF,TGTGCCAGCAGTGAATATAGGACTAGCGGAACCTACGAGCAGTACTTC
TRBJ2-3,many,NA,TRBV12-3/TRBV12-4,CAGVRLKQYF,TGTGCCGGCGTCAGGTTAAAGCAGTATTTT
TRBJ2-3,few,TRBD2,TRBV4-3,CASSQDTGRGGRRAYF,TGCGCCAGCAGCCAAGATACCGGGCGGGGGGGCAGGAGGGCGTATTTT
TRBJ2-6,few,NA,TRBV20-1,CSARQGSSGANVLTF,TGCAGTGCTAGGCAGGGTAGCTCTGGGGCCAACGTCCTGACTTTC
TRBJ2-3,many,NA,TRBV20-1,CSARTIGHTSTDTQYF,TGCAGTGCTAGGACAATAGGGCATACTAGCACAGATACGCAGTATTTT
TRBJ1-4,many,TRBD1,TRBV29-1,CSVNEPGTAEKLFF,TGCAGCGTCAATGAACCTGGGACAGCTGAAAAACTGTTTTTT
TRBJ2-2,many,TRBD1,TRBV7-2,CASSLLGTGIFGGELFF,TGTGCCAGCAGCTTGCTCGGGACAGGGATATTCGGCGGGGAGCTGTTTTTT
TRBJ2-7,few,NA,TRBV27,CASSLYGRYYEQYF,TGTGCCAGCAGTTTATACGGCAGGTACTACGAGCAGTACTTC
TRBJ2-5,few,TRBD2,TRBV10-2,CASSESTGLAGRSQYF,TGCGCCAGCAGTGAGTCGACAGGACTAGCGGGCCGCTCCCAGTACTTC
TRBJ1-2,many,NA,TRBV4-3,CASSQDEFKAGYTF,TGCGCCAGCAGCCAAGACGAATTTAAGGCGGGCTACACCTTC
TRBJ1-5,few,NA,TRBV15,CATSRDLTAQPQHF,TGTGCCACCAGCAGGGACCTGACAGCACAGCCCCAGCATTTT
TRBJ2-5,once,NA,TRBV4-1,CASSQDGKETQYF,TGCGCCAGCAGCCAAGATGGGAAAGAGACCCAGTACTTC
TRBJ2-3,many,TRBD2,TRBV3-1,CASSQGPLGGAFSTDTQYF,TGTGCCAGCAGCCAAGGCCCCCTCGGGGGGGCTTTCAGCACAGATACGCAGTATTTT
TRBJ2-3,many,NA,TRBV2,CASSWLHTDTDTQYF,TGTGCCAGCAGTTGGTTGCATACAGACACAGATACGCAGTATTTT
TRBJ2-2,few,NA,TRBV7-3,CASSLTVWGANTGELFF,TGTGCCAGCAGCTTAACGGTCTGGGGCGCGAACACCGGGGAGCTGTTTTTT
TRBJ2-7,NA,NA,TRBV20-1,CSGSWAGEQYF,TGCAGTGGAAGCTGGGCCGGCGAGCAGTACTTC
TRBJ1-2,many,TRBD1,TRBV12-3/TRBV12-4,CASSPQGGRVSFGYTF,TGTGCCAGCAGTCCGCAGGGGGGCAGGGTTTCATTCGGCTACACCTTC
TRBJ2-7,many,NA,TRBV20-1,CSARAYGSYGEQYF,TGCAGTGCTAGAGCGTATGGTAGTTATGGCGAGCAGTACTTC
TRBJ2-5,many,NA,TRBV20-1,CSASTGETQYF,TGCAGTGCTAGTACGGGCGAGACCCAGTACTTC
TRBJ2-1,many,NA,TRBV18,CASSPGLAYNEQFF,TGTGCCAGCTCACCAGGGCTAGCTTATAATGAGCAGTTCTTC
TRBJ2-7,NA,TRBD1,TRBV27,CASRTGNNEQYF,TGTGCCAGCAGGACAGGGAATAACGAGCAGTACTTC
TRBJ2-5,many,TRBD1,TRBV3-1,CASSQGAGGFGETQYF,TGTGCCAGCAGCCAAGGGGCAGGGGGCTTCGGAGAGACCCAGTACTTC